This T cell receptor (beta chain) was sequenced for a study of metastatic and nonmetastatic thyroid tumors. Study-level background: Repertoires of blood and of tissue (tumor or nodule) from malignant and benign thyroid patients were compared. Study-wide findings and caveats: Compared with benign nodules, malignant thyroid tumors were reported to have significantly higher TCR beta diversity in both blood and tumor.

Germline assignment: CDR1 SGHNT and CDR2 YYREEE (reference sequence). The CDR3 is 16 residues long. Authors' methods: A distant-metastasis classifier for papillary thyroid cancer was built using CDR3 differences across clinicopathological groups. TCRdb re-clonotyped the PCR reads through MiXCR. What appears here as the V and J calls and clone size reflects TCRdb's work, not the paper's. The repertoire holds some 40,000 clones, with approximately 24% as singletons. Thyroid surgery was preceded by no treatment in any patient. This clone was counted at least ten times. What it binds is not known. At one end, the junction sequence differs from germline, possibly due to a read error.

The rearrangement uses TRBV5-4 and TRBJ1-2; possibly TRBD1 for D (5 bases). The specimen sequenced was tumor tissue. This TCR came from a female donor with papillary thyroid cancer or a benign thyroid nodule (not recorded which). Some clones in this sample may be carry-over from other donors' samples. The CDR3 DNA sequence: TGTGCCAGCAGCTTAGGCGGGACCGCCATCAACTACGGCTACACCTTC. Its protein is CASSLGGTAINYGYTF.